Following are 31 T cell receptor beta chains from one sample sequenced in a study of control samples from healthy donors and cancer patients. Clones were sequenced by immunoSEQ multiplex PCR, and TCRdb holds only the in-frame ones, with some missing. The repertoire holds 150,000 to 200,000 clones, with under 96% as singletons. Material for sequencing was blood. These receptors were obtained from a woman aged 25-40 years in good health.

The chain joins TRBV28 to TRBJ1-6, with D hard to call. The V gene lost 5 bases and the J gene lost 4 bases, with 9 bases spanning the gap. CDR3 length: 14 residues. CDR1 is MDHEN and CDR2 is SYDVKM in the germline V gene. CDR3 bases: TGTGCCAGCAGTACCAGTAGGTATAATTCACCCCTCCACTTT. Encoded protein: CASSTSRYNSPLHF.

The chain carries TRBV10-3 and TRBJ2-3, with a tentative D call TRBD2 (6 bases). This CDR3 is 13 amino acids long. CDR1 is ENHRY and CDR2 is SYGVKD in the germline V gene. The V and J ends lost 8 bases and 6 bases respectively, with 15 bases between them. The CDR3 bases are TGTGCCATCCGAGCCGGGACTTCGGATACGCAGTATTTT. As protein: CAIRAGTSDTQYF.

This clone occurred once. The genes are TRBV9 and TRBJ1-6; D call uncertain. CDR1 is SGDLS, CDR2 YYNGEE, per germline. CDR3 length equals 13 residues. V was shortened by 4 bases and J by 6 bases, with 8 bases between the two germline ends. CDR3: CASSSGSNSPLHF. CDR3 DNA sequence: TGTGCCAGCAGCTCCGGGAGTAATTCACCCCTCCACTTT.

The J gene is TRBJ2-3, the V gene TRBV7-9; 8 nucleotides align to TRBD1. Germline V gives CDR1 SEHNR, CDR2 FQNEAQ (reference sequence). The V and J ends lost 3 bases and 3 bases, in that order; junction bases with no gene match: 2. The CDR3 has 14 residues. As DNA, the CDR3 is TGTGCCAGCAGCTTTCGGACAGGGACAGATACGCAGTATTTT. Encoded protein: CASSFRTGTDTQYF. The full variable domain, completed using reference TRBV7-9 and TRBJ2-3, is DTGVSQNPRHKITKRGQNVTFRCDPISEHNRLYWYRQTLGQGPEFLTYFQNEAQLEKSRLLSDRFSAERPKGSFSTLEIQRTEQGDSAMYLCASSFRTGTDTQYFGPGTRLTVL.

The chain has TRBV2 and TRBJ2-3; the match to TRBD1 covers 9 bases. This CDR3 is built from 15 residues. The germline gives CDR1 SNHLY, CDR2 FYNNEI. The trim removed 5 bases at V and 2 bases at J, leaving 5 bases unmatched. CDR3 residues: CASSHRGQATDTQYF. CDR3 nucleotide sequence: TGTGCCAGCAGTCACAGGGGGCAGGCCACAGATACGCAGTATTTT.

The J gene is TRBJ1-2, the V gene TRBV10-3; weak D call: TRBD1 (5 bases). The CDR3 is made up of 11 amino acids. The germline V and J ends were trimmed by 11 bases and 6 bases, with 13 bases remaining between them. Germline lookup yields CDR1 ENHRY and CDR2 SYGVKD. CDR3 DNA: TGTGCCTCCAACGGGGGGGATGGCTACACCTTC. Amino acids: CASNGGDGYTF.

DNA of the CDR3: TGTGCCTGGAATACCGGGGGGGCTGGAAACACCATATATTTT. This codes for CAWNTGGAGNTIYF. V gene TRBV30 combines with J gene TRBJ1-3; possible D gene TRBD1, 5 bases. From germline, CDR1 is GTSNPN and CDR2 SVGIG (reference sequence). V gave up 4 bases and J gave up 2 bases, with 12 bases separating them. The CDR3 loop spans 14 amino acids.

V gene TRBV4-1 combines with J gene TRBJ2-1; tentatively, D is TRBD2 (6 bases). Trimming removed 3 bases at V and 5 bases at J, with 20 bases between. Germline loops: CDR1 MGHRA, CDR2 YSYEKL. This CDR3 comprises 17 residues. The CDR3 protein is CASSHRWGVPYNNEQFF. In nucleotides, the CDR3 is TGCGCCAGCAGCCATCGCTGGGGGGTACCTTATAACAATGAGCAGTTCTTC.

This clone was seen just once. This rearrangement joins TRBV5-1 to TRBJ2-3, with TRBD1 matching 11 bases. The length of the CDR3 is 14 residues. Germline V gene lookup returns CDR1 SGHRS and CDR2 YFSETQ. J was trimmed by 6 bases and V by 4 bases; bases with no gene match: 4. The chain's CDR3 is CASSMDRGQDTQYF. The CDR3 nucleotides are TGCGCCAGCAGCATGGACAGGGGGCAGGATACGCAGTATTTT. Filled out from reference TRBV5-1 and TRBJ2-3, the complete variable domain reads KAGVTQTPRYLIKTRGQQVTLSCSPISGHRSVSWYQQTPGQGLQFLFEYFSETQRNKGNFPGRFSGRQFSNSRSEMNVSTLELGDSALYLCASSMDRGQDTQYFGPGTRLTVL.

This clone was detected once. The CDR3 DNA reads as TGTGCCAGTAGCAGCCTCCCGGGACAGGGCCGATCTGGGGCCAACGTCCTGACTTTC. Residues: CASSSLPGQGRSGANVLTF. This chain joins TRBV19 and TRBJ2-6, with 9 bases fitting TRBD1. This CDR3 is built from 19 residues. The germline gives CDR1 LNHDA, CDR2 SQIVND (reference sequence). V dropped 6 bases and J dropped 1; count of bases not matched to a gene: 13.

V gene TRBV14 combines with J gene TRBJ1-6; the D is unclear. V lost 4 bases and J 9 bases, leaving 10 bases between the germline ends. CDR1 and CDR2 (germline): SGHDN, FVKESK. The CDR3 length is 13 residues. The CDR3 loop is CASSLASGSPLHF. The CDR3 DNA reads as TGTGCCAGCAGCCTTGCCAGTGGTTCACCCCTCCACTTT. The whole variable domain, remainder taken from reference TRBV14 and TRBJ1-6, is EAGVTQFPSHSVIEKGQTVTLRCDPISGHDNLYWYRRVMGKEIKFLLHFVKESKQDESGMPNNRFLAERTGGTYSTLKVQPAELEDSGVYFCASSLASGSPLHFGNGTRLTVT.

The J gene is TRBJ1-1, the V gene TRBV13; unclear D gene. Per germline, CDR1 PRHDT and CDR2 FYEKMQ (reference sequence). Trimming left V 3 bases short and J 1 base short, with 9 bases between. The CDR3 sequence is 14 residues long. This chain's CDR3 is CASSFRVKNTEAFF. CDR3 bases: TGTGCCAGCAGCTTTCGGGTTAAGAACACTGAAGCTTTCTTT.

This sequence joins TRBV10-3 and TRBJ1-1; tentative D call: TRBD1 (5 bases). Per germline, CDR1 ENHRY and CDR2 SYGVKD. V was shortened by 10 bases and J by 10 bases, with 22 bases between the two germline ends. The CDR3 spans 13 residues. In nucleotides, the CDR3 is TGTGCCAGCAGCCCTTGGGAGGGGCGTACAGCTTTCTTT. Encoded protein: CASSPWEGRTAFF.

In the case of this clone: The junction differs from germline at one of its ends, possibly a read error. For the CDR3, the DNA is TGTGCCAGCAGCCTAGACAGGGTTGGCGACAATGAGCAGTTCTTC. Translation gives CASSLDRVGDNEQFF. The gene calls are TRBV11-2 and TRBJ2-1; 7 bases are a match to TRBD1. Germline V gene data show CDR1 as SGHAT and CDR2 as FQNNGV. This CDR3 has 15 amino acids.

The chain uses TRBV10-3 and TRBJ1-1; 7 bases fit TRBD1. Germline V gene lookup returns CDR1 ENHRY and CDR2 SYGVKD. Trimming at V came to 6 bases and at J to 7 bases, leaving 14 bases not matched to a gene. The CDR3 extends over 15 amino acids. In DNA form, the CDR3 reads TGTGCCATCAGAAGTGACAGGGAGGGGGTTAGTGAAGCTTTCTTT. It yields the protein CAIRSDREGVSEAFF.

The J gene is TRBJ2-7, the V gene TRBV5-4; 13 bases map to TRBD2. The trim removed 5 bases at V and 4 bases at J, leaving 6 bases unmatched. Germline V lookup: CDR1 SGHNT, CDR2 YYREEE (reference sequence). The CDR3 extends over 15 amino acids. The chain's CDR3 is CASSYGTSGVYEQYF. The CDR3 region has the DNA TGTGCCAGCAGTTACGGGACTAGCGGGGTATACGAGCAGTACTTC.

CDR3 in DNA: TGTGCCATCAGTGAGTCGAGGGACAGCAATCAGCCCCAGCATTTT. This gives the protein CAISESRDSNQPQHF. The chain uses TRBV10-3 and TRBJ1-5; possibly TRBD1 for D (5 bases). Trimming pared 0 bases from V and 1 base from J, leaving 7 bases between. There are 15 residues in the CDR3. Per the germline V gene, CDR1 is ENHRY and CDR2 is SYGVKD.

This sequence joins TRBV20-1 and TRBJ2-7; D is perhaps TRBD2 (7 bases). V dropped 3 bases and J dropped 1 base, with 16 bases sitting between them. The CDR3 has 15 residues. Germline V gene sequence: CDR1 DFQATT, CDR2 SNEGSKA (reference sequence). The CDR3 reads CSASGRGAPSYEQYF. Written as DNA, the CDR3 is TGCAGTGCTAGTGGACGGGGGGCCCCATCCTACGAGCAGTACTTC.

The rearrangement joins TRBV30 to TRBJ1-1, with D perhaps TRBD1 (5 bases). This CDR3 is 13 amino acids long. The V end was cut by 4 bases, the J end by 1 base, with 10 bases between. In germline, CDR1 is GTSNPN, CDR2 SVGIG (reference sequence). CDR3 sequence (DNA): TGTGCCTGGAAGACAGAGCAGAACACTGAAGCTTTCTTT. Translation: CAWKTEQNTEAFF.

This clone was seen a few times. The chain joins TRBV6-5 to TRBJ2-7; TRBD1 matches 10 bases. In germline, CDR1 is MNHEY, CDR2 SVGAGI. The CDR3 consists of 12 residues. J lost 11 bases, V lost 6 bases, and 7 bases had no gene match. The CDR3 region is CASSPPTGGEYF. Written as DNA, the CDR3 is TGTGCCAGCAGCCCGCCGACAGGGGGCGAGTACTTC.

This clone occurred once. This chain links TRBV27 with TRBJ2-2, with D unclear. V shed 10 bases and J shed 6 bases, with 15 bases lying between them. Looked up from germline, CDR1 is MNHEY and CDR2 is SMNVEV (reference sequence). CDR3 length: 13 amino acids. This CDR3 reads CATLGSLPGELFF. The DNA for the CDR3 is TGTGCCACCCTAGGGTCCCTCCCCGGGGAGCTGTTTTTT.

The J gene is TRBJ2-3, the V gene TRBV5-4; maybe TRBD2 (6 bases). The CDR3 totals 16 residues. The germline V and J ends were trimmed by 3 bases and 2 bases, with 16 bases remaining between them. The V gene's germline CDR1 is SGHNT and CDR2 YYREEE (reference sequence). CDR3 region: CASSWKLAGPTDTQYF. The DNA for the CDR3 is TGTGCCAGCAGCTGGAAACTAGCAGGACCCACAGATACGCAGTATTTT. Supplemented by reference TRBV5-4 and TRBJ2-3, the full variable domain reads ETGVTQSPTHLIKTRGQQVTLRCSSQSGHNTVSWYQQALGQGPQFIFQYYREEENGRGNFPPRFSGLQFPNYSSELNVNALELDDSALYLCASSWKLAGPTDTQYFGPGTRLTVL.

This sequence joins TRBV19 and TRBJ1-1; tentative D call: TRBD1 (6 bases). The CDR3 runs 13 residues. Germline V gene data show CDR1 as LNHDA and CDR2 as SQIVND (reference sequence). Trimming shortened V by 6 bases and J by 1 base, and 9 bases separated the two germline ends. The CDR3 nucleotides are TGTGCCAGTAGAATACAGGGGAACACTGAAGCTTTCTTT. Protein: CASRIQGNTEAFF.

The chain is built from TRBV7-3 and TRBJ2-1; 7 nucleotides line up with TRBD2. The CDR3 runs 15 residues. Germline CDR1 is SGHTA and CDR2 is FQGTGA. V shed 2 bases and J 3 bases; nucleotides not matched to a gene: 4. The DNA of the CDR3 is TGTGCCAGCAGCTTACGGCGGGAGTACTACAATGAGCAGTTCTTC. Amino acids: CASSLRREYYNEQFF.

On this clone itself: Different DNA sequences within this sample yield the same CDR3. The rearrangement links TRBV5-1 to TRBJ1-1, with no clear D. With 2 bases removed from V and 1 base from J, the gap between germline ends came to 6 bases. The CDR3 spans 13 residues. Germline V gene lookup returns CDR1 SGHRS and CDR2 YFSETQ. The DNA for the CDR3 is TGCGCCAGCAGCTTTGCGGGGAACACTGAAGCTTTCTTT. Protein: CASSFAGNTEAFF.

The CDR3 region is CATSESVNTEAFF. The CDR3 DNA follows: TGTGCCACCAGTGAATCCGTGAACACTGAAGCTTTCTTT. This rearrangement joins TRBV24-1 to TRBJ1-1; D call uncertain. CDR3 size: 13 residues. Per the germline V gene, CDR1 is KGHDR and CDR2 is SFDVKD. V lost 4 bases and J lost 0, with 5 bases in between.

V usage is TRBV18 and J usage is TRBJ1-5; TRBD1 matches at 9 bases. CDR1 and CDR2 (germline): KGHSH, LQKENI. Unmatched junction bases numbered 7, after V lost 6 bases and J lost 4 bases. This CDR3 is built from 15 residues. The DNA for the CDR3 is TGTGCCAGCTCCCTTGGGACAGGGAGTAATCAGCCCCAGCATTTT. Residues: CASSLGTGSNQPQHF.

The rearrangement uses TRBV3-1 (or the pseudogene TRBV3-2) and TRBJ1-6; perhaps TRBD1 as D (6 bases). Trimming took off 4 bases at V and 10 bases at J, with 14 bases between the two ends. This CDR3 has 14 residues. CDR1 is LGHDT, CDR2 YNNKEL, per germline (reference sequence). This chain's CDR3 is CASSLQGMGSPLHF. In nucleotides, the CDR3 is TGTGCCAGCAGCCTTCAGGGGATGGGCTCACCCCTCCACTTT.

This rearrangement joins TRBV5-5 to TRBJ2-5; the match to TRBD2 covers 8 bases. Trimming removed 4 bases from V and 5 bases from J; junction bases left unmatched: 10. The CDR3 runs to 15 residues. The germline CDR1 and CDR2 sequences are SGHKS and YYEKEE (reference sequence). The CDR3 DNA reads TGTGCCAGCAGCCTAATAGCGGGGCGAGTCGAGACCCAGTACTTC. Translating gives CASSLIAGRVETQYF.

The chain couples TRBV29-1 to TRBJ1-2, with D possibly TRBD1 on 5 matching bases. CDR1 is SQVTM and CDR2 is ANQGSEA in the germline V gene. CDR3 length: 15 amino acids. V was shortened by 3 bases and J by 7 bases, with 21 bases between the two germline ends. The CDR3 region has the DNA TGCAGCGTTGATAGGGGTGGGGGATATGCTGGTGGCTACACCTTC. Protein product: CSVDRGGGYAGGYTF.

This clone was observed once. The chain combines TRBV12-3 or TRBV12-4 with TRBJ1-2, with D uncertain. V was shortened by 7 bases and J by 6 bases, with 9 bases between the two germline ends. The CDR3 is 11 amino acids. In nucleotides, the CDR3 is TGTGCCAGCACCCGATCCCATGGCTACACCTTC. Protein: CASTRSHGYTF.